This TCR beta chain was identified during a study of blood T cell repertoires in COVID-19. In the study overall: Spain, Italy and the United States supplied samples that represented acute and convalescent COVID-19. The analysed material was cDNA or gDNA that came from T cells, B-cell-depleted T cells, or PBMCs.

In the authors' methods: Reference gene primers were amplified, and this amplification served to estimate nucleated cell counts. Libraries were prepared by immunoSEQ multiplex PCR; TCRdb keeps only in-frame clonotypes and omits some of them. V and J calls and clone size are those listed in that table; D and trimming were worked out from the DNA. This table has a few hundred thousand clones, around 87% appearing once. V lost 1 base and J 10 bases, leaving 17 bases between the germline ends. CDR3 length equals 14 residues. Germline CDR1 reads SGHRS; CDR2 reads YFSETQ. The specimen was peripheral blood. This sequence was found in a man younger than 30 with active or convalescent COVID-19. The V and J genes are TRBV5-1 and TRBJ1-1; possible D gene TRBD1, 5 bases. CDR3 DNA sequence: TGCGCCAGCAGCTTGATGGGAAACGAAAGGGGAGCTTTCTTT. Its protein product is CASSLMGNERGAFF.